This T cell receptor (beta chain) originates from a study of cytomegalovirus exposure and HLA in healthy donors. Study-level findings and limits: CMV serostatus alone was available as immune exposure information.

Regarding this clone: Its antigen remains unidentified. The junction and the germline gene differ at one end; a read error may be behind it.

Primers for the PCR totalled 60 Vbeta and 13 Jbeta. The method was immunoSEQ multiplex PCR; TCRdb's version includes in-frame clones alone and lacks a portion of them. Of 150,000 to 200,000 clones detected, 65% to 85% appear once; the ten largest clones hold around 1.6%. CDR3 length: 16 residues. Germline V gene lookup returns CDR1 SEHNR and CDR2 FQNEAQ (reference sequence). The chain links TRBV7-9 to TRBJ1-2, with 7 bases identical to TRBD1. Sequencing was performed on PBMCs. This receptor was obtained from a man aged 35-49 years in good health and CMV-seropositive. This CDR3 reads CSSSLGQAPRDGGYTF. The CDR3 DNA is TGTTCCAGCAGCCTTGGACAGGCCCCAAGAGACGGTGGCTACACCTTC. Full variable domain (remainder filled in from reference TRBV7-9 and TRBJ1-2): DTGVSQNPRHKITKRGQNVTFRCDPISEHNRLYWYRQTLGQGPEFLTYFQNEAQLEKSRLLSDRFSAERPKGSFSTLEIQRTEQGDSAMYLCSSSLGQAPRDGGYTFGSGTRLTVV.